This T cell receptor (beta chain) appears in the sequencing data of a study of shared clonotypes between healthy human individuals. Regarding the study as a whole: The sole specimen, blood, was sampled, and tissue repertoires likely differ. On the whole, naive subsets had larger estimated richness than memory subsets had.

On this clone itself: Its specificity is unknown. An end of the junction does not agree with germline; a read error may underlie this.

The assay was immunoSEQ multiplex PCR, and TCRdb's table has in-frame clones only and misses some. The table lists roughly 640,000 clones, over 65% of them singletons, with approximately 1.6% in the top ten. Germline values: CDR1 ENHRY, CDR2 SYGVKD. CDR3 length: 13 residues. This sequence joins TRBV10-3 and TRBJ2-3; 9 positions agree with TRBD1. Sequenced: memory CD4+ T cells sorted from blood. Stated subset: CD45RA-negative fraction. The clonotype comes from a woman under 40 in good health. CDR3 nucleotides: TGTGCCATCAAGGGACAGGGCACTGATACGCAGTATTTT. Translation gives CAIKGQGTDTQYF.